The source of this TCR beta chain is a study of cytotoxic CD8 clonotypes in ibrutinib-treated CLL. This CDR3 contains 14 residues. Trimming took 4 bases from V and 5 from J; bases not matched to a gene: 5. Germline CDR1 is SGHRS and CDR2 is YFSETQ. The repertoire was sequenced with immunoSEQ multiplex PCR; TCRdb's copy has only in-frame clones and lacks some. The data show roughly 60,000 clones, roughly 70% seen once. The V and J genes are TRBV5-1 and TRBJ2-3; TRBD1 aligns across 9 bases. Sequenced here: PBMCs, sampled after 12 months of ibrutinib treatment. The sequence was collected from a human donor with chronic lymphocytic leukemia. The CDR3 DNA sequence: TGCGCCAGCAGCAAGGGACAGGGCGGAGATACGCAGTATTTT. Its translation is CASSKGQGGDTQYF.